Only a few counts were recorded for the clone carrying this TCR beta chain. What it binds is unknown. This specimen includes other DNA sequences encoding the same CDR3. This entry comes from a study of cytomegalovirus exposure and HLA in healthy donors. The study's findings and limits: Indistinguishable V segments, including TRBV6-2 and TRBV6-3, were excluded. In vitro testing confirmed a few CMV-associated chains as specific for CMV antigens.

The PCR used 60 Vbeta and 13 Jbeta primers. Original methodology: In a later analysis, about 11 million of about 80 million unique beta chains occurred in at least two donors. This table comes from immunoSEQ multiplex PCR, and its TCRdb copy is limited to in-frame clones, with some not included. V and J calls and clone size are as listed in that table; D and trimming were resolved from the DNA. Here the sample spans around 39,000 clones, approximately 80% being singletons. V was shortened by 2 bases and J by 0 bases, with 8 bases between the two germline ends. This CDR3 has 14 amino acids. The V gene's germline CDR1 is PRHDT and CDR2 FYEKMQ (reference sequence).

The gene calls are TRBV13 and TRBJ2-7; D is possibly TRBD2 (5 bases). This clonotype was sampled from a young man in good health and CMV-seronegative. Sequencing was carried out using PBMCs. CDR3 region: CASSLPGGSYEQYF. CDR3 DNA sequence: TGTGCCAGCAGCTTACCCGGAGGCTCCTACGAGCAGTACTTC. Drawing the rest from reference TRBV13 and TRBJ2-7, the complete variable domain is AAGVIQSPRHLIKEKRETATLKCYPIPRHDTVYWYQQGPGQDPQFLISFYEKMQSDKGSIPDRFSAQQFSDYHSELNMSSLELGDSALYFCASSLPGGSYEQYFGPGTRLTVT.